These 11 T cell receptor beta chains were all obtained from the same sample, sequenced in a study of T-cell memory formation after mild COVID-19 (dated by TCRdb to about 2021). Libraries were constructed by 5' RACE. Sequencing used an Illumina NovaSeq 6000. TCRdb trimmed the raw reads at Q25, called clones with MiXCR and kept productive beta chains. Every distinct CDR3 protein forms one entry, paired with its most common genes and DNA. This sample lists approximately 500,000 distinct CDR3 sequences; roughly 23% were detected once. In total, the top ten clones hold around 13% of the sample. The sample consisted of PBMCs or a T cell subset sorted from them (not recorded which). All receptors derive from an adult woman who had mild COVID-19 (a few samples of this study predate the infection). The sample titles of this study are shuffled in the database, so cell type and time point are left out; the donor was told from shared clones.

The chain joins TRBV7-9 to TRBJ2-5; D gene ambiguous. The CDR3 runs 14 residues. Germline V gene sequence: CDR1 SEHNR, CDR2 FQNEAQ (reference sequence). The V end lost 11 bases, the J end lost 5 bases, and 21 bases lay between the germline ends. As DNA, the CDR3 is TGTGCCGGTGACACCTTCGCCTTAAGGGAGACCCAGTACTTC. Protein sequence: CAGDTFALRETQYF.

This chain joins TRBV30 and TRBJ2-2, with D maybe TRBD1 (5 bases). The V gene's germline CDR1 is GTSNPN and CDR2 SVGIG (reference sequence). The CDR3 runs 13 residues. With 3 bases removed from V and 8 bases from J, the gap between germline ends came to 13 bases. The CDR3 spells CAWSAGSQGELFF. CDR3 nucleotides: TGTGCCTGGAGCGCAGGGTCGCAGGGGGAGCTGTTTTTT.

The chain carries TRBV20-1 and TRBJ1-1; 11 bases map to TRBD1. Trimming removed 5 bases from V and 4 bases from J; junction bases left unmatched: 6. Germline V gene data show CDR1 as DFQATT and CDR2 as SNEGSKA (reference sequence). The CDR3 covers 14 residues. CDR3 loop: CSAQDGTGGTEAFF. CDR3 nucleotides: TGCAGTGCTCAAGATGGGACAGGGGGCACTGAAGCTTTCTTT.

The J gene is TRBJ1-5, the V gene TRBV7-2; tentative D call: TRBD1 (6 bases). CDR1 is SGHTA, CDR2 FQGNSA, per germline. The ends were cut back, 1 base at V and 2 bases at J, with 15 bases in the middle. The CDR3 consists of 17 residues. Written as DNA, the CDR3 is TGTGCCAGCAGCTTAGGGGTCAGGGCAGGGGGCAATCAGCCCCAGCATTTT. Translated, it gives CASSLGVRAGGNQPQHF.

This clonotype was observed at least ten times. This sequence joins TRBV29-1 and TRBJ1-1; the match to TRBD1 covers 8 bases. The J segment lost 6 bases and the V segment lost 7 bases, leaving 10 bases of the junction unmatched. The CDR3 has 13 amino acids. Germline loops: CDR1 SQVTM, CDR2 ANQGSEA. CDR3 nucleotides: TGCAGCGCTTGGACAGGGACTATGGCTGAAGCTTTCTTT. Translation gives CSAWTGTMAEAFF. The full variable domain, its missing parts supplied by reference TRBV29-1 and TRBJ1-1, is SAVISQKPSRDICQRGTSLTIQCQVDSQVTMMFWYRQQPGQSLTLIATANQGSEATYESGFVIDKFPISRPNLTFSTLTVSNMSPEDSSIYLCSAWTGTMAEAFFGQGTRLTVV.

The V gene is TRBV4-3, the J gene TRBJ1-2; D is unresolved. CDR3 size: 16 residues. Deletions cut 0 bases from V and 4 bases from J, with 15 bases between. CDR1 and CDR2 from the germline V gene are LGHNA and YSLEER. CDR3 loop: CASSQDSAEVIYGYTF. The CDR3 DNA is TGCGCCAGCAGCCAAGACTCGGCGGAGGTGATCTATGGCTACACCTTC.

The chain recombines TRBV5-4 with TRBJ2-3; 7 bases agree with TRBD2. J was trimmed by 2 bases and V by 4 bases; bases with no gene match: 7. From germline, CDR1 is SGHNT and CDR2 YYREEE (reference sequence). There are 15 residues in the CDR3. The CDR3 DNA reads TGTGCCAGCAGCCCCGTGAGCGGGGCCACAGATACGCAGTATTTT. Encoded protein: CASSPVSGATDTQYF. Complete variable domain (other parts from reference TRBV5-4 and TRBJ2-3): ETGVTQSPTHLIKTRGQQVTLRCSSQSGHNTVSWYQQALGQGPQFIFQYYREEENGRGNFPPRFSGLQFPNYSSELNVNALELDDSALYLCASSPVSGATDTQYFGPGTRLTVL.

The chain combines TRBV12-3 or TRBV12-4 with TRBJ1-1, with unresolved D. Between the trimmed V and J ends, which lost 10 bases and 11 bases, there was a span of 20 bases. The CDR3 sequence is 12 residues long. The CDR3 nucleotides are TGTGCCACCTGGAGGGCAGTCGGAGGGGCTTTCTTT. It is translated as CATWRAVGGAFF.

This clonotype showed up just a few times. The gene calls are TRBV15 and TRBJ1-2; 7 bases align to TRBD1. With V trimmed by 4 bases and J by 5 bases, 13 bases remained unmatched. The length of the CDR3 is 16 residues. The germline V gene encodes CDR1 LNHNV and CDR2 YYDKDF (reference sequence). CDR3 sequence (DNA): TGTGCCACCAGCAAGAGGGGGGCAGGGGGAAAATATGGCTACACCTTC. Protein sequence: CATSKRGAGGKYGYTF. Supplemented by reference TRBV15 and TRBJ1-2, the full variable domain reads DAMVIQNPRYQVTQFGKPVTLSCSQTLNHNVMYWYQQKSSQAPKLLFHYYDKDFNNEADTPDNFQSRRPNTSFCFLDIRSPGLGDTAMYLCATSKRGAGGKYGYTFGSGTRLTVV.

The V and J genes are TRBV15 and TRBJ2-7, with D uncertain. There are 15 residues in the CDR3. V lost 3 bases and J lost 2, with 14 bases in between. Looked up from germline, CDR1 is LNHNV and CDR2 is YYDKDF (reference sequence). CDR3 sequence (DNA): TGTGCCACCAGCAGCGATGGTGGGGAAACCTACGAGCAGTACTTC. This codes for CATSSDGGETYEQYF.

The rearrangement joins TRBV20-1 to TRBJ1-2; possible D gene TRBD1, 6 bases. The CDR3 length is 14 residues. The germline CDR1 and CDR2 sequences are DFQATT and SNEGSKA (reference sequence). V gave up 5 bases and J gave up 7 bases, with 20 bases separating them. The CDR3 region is CSALEGVRVSGYTF. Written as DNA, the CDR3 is TGCAGTGCTCTCGAGGGGGTAAGGGTGTCTGGCTACACCTTC.